Detailed here is one T cell receptor (beta chain). Its antigen is not known. The data were taken from a study of cytomegalovirus exposure and HLA in healthy donors. Study-wide results and caveats: The investigators catalogued some 150 TCR beta chains as cytomegalovirus-associated.

60 Vbeta and 13 Jbeta primers were used in PCR. Authors' analysis steps: A later analysis tallied some 84 million unique TCR beta chains, 9.5 million to 14 million of them shared. Some clones are missing from TCRdb's copy, which holds only in-frame ones; the method was immunoSEQ multiplex PCR. V and J calls and clone size follow that table, whereas D and trimming were derived from the DNA. The table shows under 150,000 clones, with around 83% occurring only once. The source of this sequence is a male donor in good health and CMV-seropositive. The source material was PBMCs.

The CDR3 loop reads CASSRQDSGNTIYF. CDR3 coding DNA: TGTGCCAGTAGCAGACAGGACTCTGGAAACACCATATATTTT. The chain couples TRBV19 to TRBJ1-3, with D maybe TRBD1 (6 bases). V dropped 6 bases and J dropped 0 bases, with 9 bases sitting between them. Germline CDR1 reads LNHDA; CDR2 reads SQIVND (reference sequence). This CDR3 spans 14 amino acids.